What follows describes a single TCR beta chain. The antigen is unknown. The data originate from a study of Graves' ophthalmopathy and Graves' hyperthyroidism. Regarding the study as a whole: Sensitivity reached roughly 71% and specificity around 76% when the model predicted ophthalmopathy progression.

Out of about 11 ml of fresh peripheral blood, PBMCs were obtained. RNA transcripts served as template for amplifying TCR beta CDR3 sequences. The authors performed first-round RT-PCR with HTBI primers and then a second-round multiplex PCR. TCRdb independently ran MiXCR on the multiplex PCR reads; one entry per CDR3 protein. The sample comprises approximately 700,000 distinct CDR3 sequences, roughly two fifths of which are singletons, and around 40% rests with the top ten. Input material: peripheral blood. The sequence came from an adult man with Graves' ophthalmopathy.

The CDR3 here is CASSLVGQGNYGYTF. CDR3 DNA: TGTGCCAGCAGCTTAGTCGGGCAGGGGAACTATGGCTACACCTTC. V is TRBV7-9 and J is TRBJ1-2; possible D gene TRBD1, 6 bases. The CDR3 covers 15 residues. Germline lookup yields CDR1 SEHNR and CDR2 FQNEAQ (reference sequence). The ends were cut back, 1 base at V and 2 bases at J, with 11 bases in the middle.